This entry is about one T cell receptor beta chain. Its target is not known. Trimming took 3 bases from V and 3 from J, leaving 11 bases between them. This CDR3 has 14 amino acids. The second PCR ran roughly 7 to 12 cycles with a sample-barcoded 5' primer and J-beta primers. TCRdb itself ran the 5' RACE reads through MiXCR, one entry per CDR3 protein. This sample has about 1.4 million distinct CDR3 sequences, with 59% found just once. The sample originates from a study of blood T cells in healthy people across ages. Study-level results: Lack of knowledge of donor CMV status possibly confounded expanded clonotype changes. More naive CD4+ cells and higher diversity marked long-lived donors relative to aged donors.

Per individual sample, total RNA of at least 6 micrograms was extracted. The chain employs TRBV12-3 or TRBV12-4 and TRBJ2-5; D possibly corresponds to TRBD2 (5 bases). The TCR sequence derives from a man younger than 35 in good health. Source material: blood. The DNA of the CDR3 is TGTGCCAGCAGTTTCACTAGTGGGGAAGAGACCCAGTACTTC. Protein: CASSFTSGEETQYF.